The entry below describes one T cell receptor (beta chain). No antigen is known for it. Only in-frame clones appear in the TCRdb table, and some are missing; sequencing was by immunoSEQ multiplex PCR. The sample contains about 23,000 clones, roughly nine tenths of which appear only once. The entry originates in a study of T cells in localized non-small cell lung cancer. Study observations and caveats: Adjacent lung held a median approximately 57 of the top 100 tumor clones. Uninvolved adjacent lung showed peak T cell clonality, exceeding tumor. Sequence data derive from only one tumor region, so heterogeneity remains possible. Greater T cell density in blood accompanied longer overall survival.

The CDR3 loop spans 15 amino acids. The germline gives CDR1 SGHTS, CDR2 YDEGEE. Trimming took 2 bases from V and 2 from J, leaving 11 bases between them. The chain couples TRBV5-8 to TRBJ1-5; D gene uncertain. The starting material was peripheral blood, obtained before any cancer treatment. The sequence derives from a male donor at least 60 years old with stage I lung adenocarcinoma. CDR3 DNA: TGTGCCAGCAGCTTTGTTGGTTGGGGCAATCAGCCCCAGCATTTT. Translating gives CASSFVGWGNQPQHF.